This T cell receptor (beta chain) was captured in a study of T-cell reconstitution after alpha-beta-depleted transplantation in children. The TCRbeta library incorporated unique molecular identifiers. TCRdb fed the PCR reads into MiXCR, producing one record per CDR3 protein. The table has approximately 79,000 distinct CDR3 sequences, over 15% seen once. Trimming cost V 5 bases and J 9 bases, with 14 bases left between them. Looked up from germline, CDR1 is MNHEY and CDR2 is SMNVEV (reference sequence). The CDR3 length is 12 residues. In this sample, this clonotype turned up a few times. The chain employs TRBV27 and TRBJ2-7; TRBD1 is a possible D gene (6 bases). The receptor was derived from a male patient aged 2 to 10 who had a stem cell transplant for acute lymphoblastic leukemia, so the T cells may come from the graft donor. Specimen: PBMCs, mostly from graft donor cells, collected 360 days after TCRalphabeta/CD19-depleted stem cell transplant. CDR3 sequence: CASSPQGTRQYF. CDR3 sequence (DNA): TGTGCCAGCAGTCCTCAGGGGACCAGGCAGTACTTC.